This TCR beta chain originates from a study of T cell responses to AZD1222 COVID-19 vaccine. Study-level findings and limits: No day 14 peak samples; only post-peak repertoires were characterized. Spike was spanned by vaccine-associated CD4 TCRs, which were dominant at 160-218 and 743-854.

Germline assignment: CDR1 MDHEN and CDR2 SYDVKM. CDR3 length equals 12 residues. Between the trimmed V and J ends, which lost 7 bases and 10 bases, there was a span of 11 bases. To note about this clone: The antigen is not known.

Clones were sequenced by immunoSEQ multiplex PCR, and TCRdb holds only the in-frame ones, with some missing. The repertoire holds about 150,000 clones, with 80% to 90% as singletons. The sequenced sample was peripheral blood, obtained on day 0 of AZD1222 vaccination. This chain connects TRBV28 to TRBJ1-6; tentative D call: TRBD1 (6 bases). This clonotype originated in an adult in good health. The CDR3 DNA reads TGTGCCAGCATACAGGGAGGATCACCCCTCCACTTT. It is translated as CASIQGGSPLHF.